This T cell receptor beta chain was obtained from a study of graft-versus-host responses after intestinal transplantation. The overall study: Each transplant was multivisceral, liver-intestinal, or isolated intestinal. Every one of the recipients received anti-thymocyte globulin induction and afterwards took tacrolimus and steroids for roughly 3 years.

The study, taken as a whole, reports: Levels of circulating GvH clones at their peak were associated with early post-transplant HvG declines. GvH clones occurred in recipient marrow; some first appeared in ileum or blood.

The authors plated around 200,000 CFSE-labeled responder cells with around 200,000 irradiated, violet-dye-labeled stimulator cells. Germline V gives CDR1 SGHRS, CDR2 YFSETQ. V trimming: 0 bases; J trimming: 0 bases; junction bases outside the gene matches: 3. The CDR3 has 16 amino acids. TCRdb's copy holds only in-frame clones and misses some; the assay was immunoSEQ multiplex PCR. The sample lists about 23,000 clones, over 35% occurring once. There are a few counts of this clone. The sequence came from a human patient who was an organ donor for intestinal transplantation. The sample was alloreactive CD8+ T cells from a mixed lymphocyte reaction culture, taken before transplantation. Subset defined: CFSE-low proliferating T cells sorted from approximately 6-day pre-transplant mixed lymphocyte reaction (GvH or HvG direction). The J gene is TRBJ2-5, the V gene TRBV5-1, with 9 positions matching TRBD2. The CDR3 DNA sequence: TGCGCCAGCAGCTTGGCCCTAGCGGGAAACCAAGAGACCCAGTACTTC. Residues: CASSLALAGNQETQYF.